This entry concerns a single TCR beta chain. Its specificity is unknown. Survey-level immunoSEQ v3.0 assays were run. The data were produced by immunoSEQ multiplex PCR, yet TCRdb's version contains in-frame clones alone and is incomplete. Of 20,000 to 30,000 clones detected, around 80% appear once; the ten largest clones hold more than 5.5%. The data were taken from a study of long-term antiretroviral therapy in people with HIV. General study points: All blood samples came from the years 2004 to 2017, possibly under older ART regimens. In HIV, the repertoires covered a tighter span of CDR3 lengths than in controls.

Every single participant having HIV got treatment inside the United States. The sample consisted of unsorted PBMCs, taken 1.1 years before starting antiretroviral therapy. The source of this sequence is a woman under 40 with HIV.

CDR3 sequence reads: CASSLDGNYGYTF. The CDR3 coding sequence is TGCGCCAGCAGCCTTGACGGGAACTATGGCTACACCTTC. The V gene is TRBV5-1, the J gene TRBJ1-2; no definite D call. The CDR3 extends over 13 amino acids. Germline V gene data show CDR1 as SGHRS and CDR2 as YFSETQ. V lost 4 bases and J lost 2, with 9 bases in between. Filled out from reference TRBV5-1 and TRBJ1-2, the complete variable domain reads KAGVTQTPRYLIKTRGQQVTLSCSPISGHRSVSWYQQTPGQGLQFLFEYFSETQRNKGNFPGRFSGRQFSNSRSEMNVSTLELGDSALYLCASSLDGNYGYTFGSGTRLTVV.